The 25 T cell receptor beta chains given below trace back to one sample, sequenced in a study of cytomegalovirus exposure and HLA in healthy donors. The PCR made use of 60 Vbeta and 13 Jbeta primers. Measured with immunoSEQ multiplex PCR; TCRdb has only the in-frame clones, and not every one. The sample has about 110,000 clones, 74% seen once. Sequencing was done on a sample of PBMCs. These receptors came from a man aged 45 to 65 in good health and CMV-seropositive.

This clone occurred once. The gene calls are TRBV5-5 and TRBJ2-5; perhaps TRBD1 as D (6 bases). Per germline, CDR1 SGHKS and CDR2 YYEKEE (reference sequence). V lost 3 bases and J lost 1, with 7 bases in between. The CDR3 extends over 13 amino acids. CDR3 region: CASSWTVQETQYF. The CDR3 region has the DNA TGTGCCAGCAGCTGGACAGTCCAAGAGACCCAGTACTTC. Full variable domain (missing parts from reference TRBV5-5 and TRBJ2-5): DAGVTQSPTHLIKTRGQQVTLRCSPISGHKSVSWYQQVLGQGPQFIFQYYEKEERGRGNFPDRFSARQFPNYSSELNVNALLLGDSALYLCASSWTVQETQYFGPGTRLLVL.

A word on this clone: This same CDR3 is encoded by further DNA sequences in the sample. The chain recombines TRBV11-3 with TRBJ1-1; TRBD1 matches 9 bases. Germline V gives CDR1 SGHNT, CDR2 YENEEA. With V trimmed by 5 bases and J by 4 bases, 2 bases remained unmatched. The CDR3 spans 13 residues. The CDR3: CASSLTGGTEAFF. The CDR3 bases are TGTGCCAGCAGCCTGACAGGGGGCACTGAAGCTTTCTTT.

The rearrangement uses TRBV5-6 and TRBJ2-3; D perhaps matches TRBD2 (5 bases). Trimming shortened V by 3 bases and J by 0 bases, and 11 bases separated the two germline ends. Germline values: CDR1 SGHDT, CDR2 YYEEEE. CDR3 size: 15 residues. The CDR3 here is CASSSGLASTDTQYF. CDR3 sequence (DNA): TGTGCCAGCAGCTCCGGGCTAGCCAGCACAGATACGCAGTATTTT. Together with reference TRBV5-6 and TRBJ2-3, the CDR3 gives the full variable domain: DAGVTQSPTHLIKTRGQQVTLRCSPKSGHDTVSWYQQALGQGPQFIFQYYEEEERQRGNFPDRFSGHQFPNYSSELNVNALLLGDSALYLCASSSGLASTDTQYFGPGTRLTVL.

The rearrangement joins TRBV10-3 to TRBJ2-2, with 9 bases aligning to TRBD1. Germline-derived CDR1 and CDR2 are ENHRY and SYGVKD. J gave up 3 bases and V 4 bases, and 3 bases lay outside the gene matches. This CDR3 spans 15 amino acids. As DNA, the CDR3 is TGTGCCATCAGTGGGACAGGGGTTGACACCGGGGAGCTGTTTTTT. Translated, it gives CAISGTGVDTGELFF.

The chain joins TRBV5-4 to TRBJ1-2; D is unresolved. The CDR3 consists of 14 residues. CDR1 is SGHNT and CDR2 is YYREEE in the germline V gene (reference sequence). Trimming stripped 0 bases from V and 7 bases from J, with 13 bases between. CDR3 in amino acids: CASSLEGGQVGYTF. The CDR3 coding sequence is TGTGCCAGCAGCTTGGAAGGAGGCCAGGTTGGCTACACCTTC.

This clone was found a few times. This chain joins TRBV4-2 and TRBJ1-3; TRBD1 agrees at 9 bases. Germline trimming cut 6 bases from V and 3 bases from J; bases unmatched to any gene: 9. Per the germline V gene, CDR1 is LGHNA and CDR2 is YNFKEQ. The CDR3 contains 16 residues. CDR3 sequence (DNA): TGTGCCAGCAGTGTAACAACAGGGGGCTATGGAAACACCATATATTTT. It is translated as CASSVTTGGYGNTIYF.

The chain is built from TRBV6-1 and TRBJ1-4, with 7 bases fitting TRBD1. The CDR3 has 14 residues. Trimming removed 6 bases from V and 2 bases from J; junction bases left unmatched: 3. The germline CDR1 and CDR2 sequences are MNHNS and SASEGT. CDR3 nucleotides: TGTGCCAGCAGAAACAGGGGCACTAATGAAAAACTGTTTTTT. It specifies CASRNRGTNEKLFF.

The genes are TRBV10-3 and TRBJ2-5, with TRBD2 identical over 8 bases. This CDR3 contains 13 residues. Trimming cost V 5 bases and J 5 bases; bases outside gene matches: 4. Per germline, CDR1 ENHRY and CDR2 SYGVKD. CDR3 amino acids: CAISPGLEETQYF. The CDR3 DNA reads TGTGCCATCAGTCCGGGACTAGAGGAGACCCAGTACTTC.

The chain has TRBV6-4 and TRBJ2-2, with TRBD1 matching over 9 bases. V trimming: 2 bases; J trimming: 6 bases; junction bases outside the gene matches: 7. In germline, CDR1 is MRHNA, CDR2 SNTAGT. The CDR3 is 16 residues long. CDR3 in amino acids: CASSDTGQGSAGELFF. The CDR3 nucleotides are TGTGCCAGCAGTGACACCGGACAGGGGTCCGCCGGGGAGCTGTTTTTT.

This chain joins TRBV20-1 and TRBJ1-2; unclear D gene. Looked up from germline, CDR1 is DFQATT and CDR2 is SNEGSKA (reference sequence). Trimming pared 1 base from V and 8 bases from J, leaving 5 bases between. The CDR3 extends over 10 amino acids. This CDR3 reads CSARGGGYTF. In DNA form, the CDR3 reads TGCAGTGCTAGAGGCGGGGGCTACACCTTC.

The genes are TRBV7-2 and TRBJ1-3; D gene unclear. The CDR3 has 13 amino acids. V was pared by 3 bases and J by 0 bases, with 3 bases between. Germline V gene sequence: CDR1 SGHTA, CDR2 FQGNSA. CDR3 nucleotide sequence: TGTGCCAGCAGCTTTATCTCTGGAAACACCATATATTTT. This gives the protein CASSFISGNTIYF.

This chain uses TRBV6-5 with TRBJ1-1, with D hard to call. V was cut by 5 bases and J by 1 base, with 11 bases left in between. Per the germline V gene, CDR1 is MNHEY and CDR2 is SVGAGI. The length of the CDR3 is 14 residues. CDR3 bases: TGTGCCAGCAGTAGTGGAGGGCCGAACACTGAAGCTTTCTTT. It encodes CASSSGGPNTEAFF.

This clone turned up a few times. J is TRBJ2-1 and V is TRBV7-8; D is unclear. The CDR3 spans 16 residues. Germline CDR1 is SGHVS and CDR2 is FQNEAQ. Trimming cost V 1 base and J 0 bases, with 10 bases left between them. The DNA of the CDR3 is TGTGCCAGCAGCTTAGGCGCGCGGAGCTCCTACAATGAGCAGTTCTTC. Its protein product is CASSLGARSSYNEQFF.

This sequence joins TRBV4-1 and TRBJ1-1; 8 bases are shared with TRBD1. The CDR3 has 15 amino acids. Germline CDR1 and CDR2: MGHRA and YSYEKL. Trimming took 6 bases from V and 0 from J; bases not matched to a gene: 6. CDR3 in amino acids: CASRDRVLMNTEAFF. DNA for the CDR3: TGCGCCAGCAGGGACAGGGTCTTGATGAACACTGAAGCTTTCTTT.

This clone was counted once. The CDR3 sequence: CASSLEIWTGTDSNQPQHF. In nucleotides, the CDR3 is TGTGCCAGCAGCTTAGAAATTTGGACAGGGACCGATAGCAATCAGCCCCAGCATTTT. This chain connects TRBV7-8 to TRBJ1-5; 8 bases line up with TRBD1. V trimming: 1 base; J trimming: 0 bases; junction bases outside the gene matches: 11. CDR3 size: 19 residues. CDR1 SGHVS and CDR2 FQNEAQ come from the germline V gene.

The chain carries TRBV6-1 and TRBJ2-3; no definite D call. V was pared by 6 bases and J by 5 bases, with 12 bases between. CDR3 length equals 13 residues. The germline V gene has CDR1 MNHNS and CDR2 SASEGT. DNA for the CDR3: TGTGCCAGCAGCCGAACCCGACTAGATACGCAGTATTTT. This gives the protein CASSRTRLDTQYF.

Concerning this clone: The sample holds other DNA sequences that translate to the same CDR3. CDR3 DNA: TGTGCCAGCAGCCGCGGACTAGCGGGGGTGACAGATACGCAGTATTTT. Translating gives CASSRGLAGVTDTQYF. The V gene is TRBV5-4, the J gene TRBJ2-3; the match to TRBD2 covers 13 bases. V lost 4 bases to trimming and J lost 3 bases; unmatched junction nucleotides: 5. The V gene's germline CDR1 is SGHNT and CDR2 YYREEE (reference sequence). The CDR3 is 16 amino acids.

This clone is a singleton in its sample. The chain uses TRBV7-2 and TRBJ2-7, with 7 bases fitting TRBD1. V gave up 4 bases and J gave up 11 bases; unmatched junction bases: 8. Germline V gives CDR1 SGHTA, CDR2 FQGNSA. The CDR3 extends over 12 amino acids. The CDR3 DNA reads as TGTGCCAGCAGCTCCCTTGGGGACAGTAAGTACTTC. It specifies CASSSLGDSKYF.

The chain links TRBV5-1 to TRBJ2-3, with TRBD1 identical over 7 bases. This CDR3 has 14 amino acids. Germline lookup yields CDR1 SGHRS and CDR2 YFSETQ. With 4 bases clipped from V and 6 bases from J, the junction kept 8 bases outside the gene matches. The CDR3 sequence is CASSIRPGGDTQYF. The CDR3, as DNA: TGCGCCAGCAGCATACGGCCAGGGGGTGATACGCAGTATTTT.

This chain links TRBV10-3 with TRBJ1-1; 7 nucleotides line up with TRBD1. Germline V lookup: CDR1 ENHRY, CDR2 SYGVKD. This CDR3 spans 15 amino acids. Trimming cost V 2 bases and J 3 bases; bases outside gene matches: 6. The CDR3 DNA sequence: TGTGCCATCAGTGAGGACAGGGCCGCGGACACTGAAGCTTTCTTT. Residues: CAISEDRAADTEAFF.

The J gene is TRBJ2-5, the V gene TRBV20-1; D call uncertain. The V and J ends lost 6 bases and 4 bases respectively, with 6 bases between them. The CDR3 is 10 residues long. Germline V CDR1 and CDR2: DFQATT, SNEGSKA (reference sequence). The CDR3 reads CSALRETQYF. The CDR3 DNA is TGCAGTGCCCTCCGAGAGACCCAGTACTTC.

The sample holds a few counts of this clone. V gene TRBV6-1 combines with J gene TRBJ2-7; TRBD2 might be the D (6 bases). Trimming removed 6 bases at V and 3 bases at J, with 12 bases between. The length of the CDR3 is 13 residues. In germline, CDR1 is MNHNS, CDR2 SASEGT. The CDR3 DNA sequence: TGTGCCAGCAGGGGGGGATTAAGCTACGAGCAGTACTTC. Translation gives CASRGGLSYEQYF.

The CDR3 DNA reads TGTGCCAGCAGTGGACTAGCGGGGATCAACAATGAGCAGTTCTTC. Protein: CASSGLAGINNEQFF. The chain combines TRBV5-4 with TRBJ2-1; 12 bases are shared with TRBD2. CDR1 and CDR2 from the germline V gene are SGHNT and YYREEE (reference sequence). The CDR3 has 15 residues. Unmatched junction bases numbered 5, after V lost 5 bases and J lost 5 bases.

V usage is TRBV7-8 and J usage is TRBJ1-3; perhaps TRBD1 as D (5 bases). The CDR3 runs to 15 residues. Germline CDR1 and CDR2: SGHVS and FQNEAQ. Trimming took off 5 bases at V and 0 bases at J, with 11 bases between the two ends. CDR3 loop: CASSMQGLSGNTIYF. CDR3 nucleotide sequence: TGTGCCAGCAGCATGCAGGGTCTCTCTGGAAACACCATATATTTT.

The V call is TRBV10-3, the J call TRBJ1-2; perhaps TRBD1 as D (5 bases). The germline gives CDR1 ENHRY, CDR2 SYGVKD. The CDR3 loop spans 13 amino acids. The V end was cut by 6 bases, the J end by 2 bases, with 10 bases between. CDR3 region: CAISPDRNYGYTF. The CDR3 nucleotides read TGTGCCATCAGCCCTGACAGAAACTATGGCTACACCTTC.